The source of this TCR beta chain is a study of T cell responses to AZD1222 COVID-19 vaccine. V lost 0 bases, J lost 7 bases, and 14 bases lay in between. Germline V gene sequence: CDR1 MRHNA, CDR2 SNTAGT. The CDR3 contains 15 residues. Data came from immunoSEQ multiplex PCR; TCRdb stores just in-frame clones and leaves some out. The data contain about 130,000 clones, 88% of them singletons. This sample comprised peripheral blood, obtained on day 0 of AZD1222 vaccination. The sequence was collected from an adult in good health. The gene calls are TRBV6-4 and TRBJ2-3, with D unclear. The CDR3 bases are TGTGCCAGCAGTGACTCGCCCCTTCGCCTTAATACGCAGTATTTT. It codes for CASSDSPLRLNTQYF.